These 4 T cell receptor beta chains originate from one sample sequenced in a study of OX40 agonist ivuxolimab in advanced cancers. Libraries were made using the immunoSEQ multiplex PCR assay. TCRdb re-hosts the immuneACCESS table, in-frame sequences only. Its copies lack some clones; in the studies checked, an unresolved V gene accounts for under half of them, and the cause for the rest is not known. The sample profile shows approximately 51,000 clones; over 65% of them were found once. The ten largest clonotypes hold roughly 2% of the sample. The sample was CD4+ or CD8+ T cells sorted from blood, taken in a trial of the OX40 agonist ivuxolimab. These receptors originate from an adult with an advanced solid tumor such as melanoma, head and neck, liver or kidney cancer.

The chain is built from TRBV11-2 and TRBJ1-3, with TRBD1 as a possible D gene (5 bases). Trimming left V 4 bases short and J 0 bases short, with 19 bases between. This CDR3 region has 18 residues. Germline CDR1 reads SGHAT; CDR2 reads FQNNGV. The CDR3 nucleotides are TGTGCCAGCAGCTCCCGAGGGGTCACGGACTCCTCTGGAAACACCATATATTTT. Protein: CASSSRGVTDSSGNTIYF. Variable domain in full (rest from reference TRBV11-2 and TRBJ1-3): EAGVAQSPRYKIIEKRQSVAFWCNPISGHATLYWYQQILGQGPKLLIQFQNNGVVDDSQLPKDRFSAERLKGVDSTLKIQPAKLEDSAVYLCASSSRGVTDSSGNTIYFGEGSWLTVV.

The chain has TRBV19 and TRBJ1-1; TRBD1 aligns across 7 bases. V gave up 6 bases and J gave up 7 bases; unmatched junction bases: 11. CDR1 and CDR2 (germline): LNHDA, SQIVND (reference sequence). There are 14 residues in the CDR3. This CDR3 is CASRDRAFSGEAFF. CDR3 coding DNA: TGTGCCAGTAGAGACAGGGCATTTTCTGGTGAAGCTTTCTTT.

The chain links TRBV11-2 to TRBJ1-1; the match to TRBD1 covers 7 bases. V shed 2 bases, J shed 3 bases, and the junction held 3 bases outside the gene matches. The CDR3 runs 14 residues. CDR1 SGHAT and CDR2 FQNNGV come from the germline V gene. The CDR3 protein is CASSLIRGYTEAFF. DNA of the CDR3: TGTGCCAGCAGCTTAATCAGGGGGTACACTGAAGCTTTCTTT.

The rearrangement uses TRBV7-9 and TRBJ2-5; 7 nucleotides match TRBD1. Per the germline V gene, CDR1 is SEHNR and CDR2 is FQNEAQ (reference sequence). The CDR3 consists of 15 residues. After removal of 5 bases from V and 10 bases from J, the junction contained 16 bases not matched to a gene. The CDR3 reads CASSAIDRASYRQYF. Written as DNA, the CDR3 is TGTGCCAGCAGCGCCATCGACAGGGCCTCTTATCGCCAGTACTTC.